Each of the 30 T cell receptor beta chains below was sequenced from the same sample in a study of shared clonotypes between healthy human individuals. Naive CD8 isolation took CD45RO-negative cells positively selected for CCR7 and excluded terminally differentiated effector memory CD45RA+ cells. Produced via immunoSEQ multiplex PCR; TCRdb's table is partial and in-frame only. The sample contains about 2.1 million clones, roughly 95% of which appear only once. Source material: naive CD8+ T cells from PBMCs. The receptors come from a man younger than 30 in good health. Some clones in this sample may be carry-over from other donors' samples.

The gene calls are TRBV7-9 and TRBJ1-3; 7 nucleotides agree with TRBD1. This CDR3 comprises 16 residues. The V gene end was trimmed by 7 bases and the J gene end by 1 base; junction bases not matched to a gene: 10. Germline V gene data show CDR1 as SEHNR and CDR2 as FQNEAQ (reference sequence). As DNA, the CDR3 is TGTGCCAGCACTGGGGAGGGGGCCTTTTCTGGAAACACCATATATTTT. Translation: CASTGEGAFSGNTIYF.

Comment on this clone: Other DNA variants within this sample encode the same CDR3. V usage is TRBV19 and J usage is TRBJ2-1, with 8 bases that match TRBD2. Germline V gives CDR1 LNHDA, CDR2 SQIVND (reference sequence). The CDR3 consists of 15 residues. J gave up 0 bases and V 2 bases, and 0 bases lay outside the gene matches. The CDR3 nucleotides are TGTGCCAGTAGTATACGGGGGGGCTCCTACAATGAGCAGTTCTTC. It is translated as CASSIRGGSYNEQFF.

The chain links TRBV11-3 to TRBJ2-1, with TRBD2 as a possible D gene (7 bases). Germline V CDR1 and CDR2: SGHNT, YENEEA. V was pared by 2 bases and J by 9 bases, with 26 bases between. CDR3 size: 18 residues. The CDR3: CASSLHLTLRGGGGEQFF. In nucleotides, the CDR3 is TGTGCCAGCAGCTTACACCTAACCCTAAGGGGGGGCGGAGGTGAGCAGTTCTTC.

The chain employs TRBV5-6 and TRBJ2-1, with D unclear. Between the trimmed V and J ends, which lost 2 bases and 12 bases, there was a span of 9 bases. Per germline, CDR1 SGHDT and CDR2 YYEEEE. This CDR3 comprises 11 residues. CDR3 DNA: TGTGCCAGCAGCTTCCGGATCGGGCAGTTCTTC. This encodes CASSFRIGQFF.

About this clone: Within the sample, other DNA sequences also encode this same CDR3. The V call is TRBV7-9, the J call TRBJ1-1; D unresolved. The CDR3 runs to 14 residues. Germline V gene data show CDR1 as SEHNR and CDR2 as FQNEAQ (reference sequence). V was clipped by 0 bases and J by 1 base, with 6 bases between them. CDR3 in DNA: TGTGCCAGCAGCTTAGCCGGGTCGAACACTGAAGCTTTCTTT. Encoded protein: CASSLAGSNTEAFF.

This chain connects TRBV6-1 to TRBJ2-7; 7 nucleotides match TRBD1. The V and J ends lost 3 bases and 3 bases, in that order; junction bases with no gene match: 8. Germline-derived CDR1 and CDR2 are MNHNS and SASEGT. This CDR3 comprises 15 residues. CDR3 in amino acids: CASSEYRGFVYEQYF. CDR3 coding DNA: TGTGCCAGCAGTGAGTACAGGGGTTTCGTCTACGAGCAGTACTTC.

A single count supports this clone. The chain recombines TRBV6-5 with TRBJ2-5; D is undetermined. V lost 5 bases and J lost 2, with 9 bases in between. The CDR3 runs to 13 residues. Per the germline V gene, CDR1 is MNHEY and CDR2 is SVGAGI. The CDR3 bases are TGTGCCAGCAGTCGCGACGGACAAGAGACCCAGTACTTC. Protein sequence: CASSRDGQETQYF.

CDR3 region: CASSEGGTVMNTEAFF. The CDR3 DNA sequence: TGTGCCAGCAGTGAGGGTGGGACAGTTATGAACACTGAAGCTTTCTTT. This rearrangement joins TRBV9 to TRBJ1-1; 7 nucleotides line up with TRBD1. CDR1 is SGDLS and CDR2 is YYNGEE in the germline V gene. The CDR3 sequence is 16 residues long. With 5 bases clipped from V and 0 bases from J, the junction kept 10 bases outside the gene matches. The variable domain in full, with the rest retrieved from reference TRBV9 and TRBJ1-1, is DSGVTQTPKHLITATGQRVTLRCSPRSGDLSVYWYQQSLDQGLQFLIQYYNGEERAKGNILERFSAQQFPDLHSELNLSSLELGDSALYFCASSEGGTVMNTEAFFGQGTRLTVV.

The chain links TRBV12-5 to TRBJ1-1; D is uncertain. Germline V gene sequence: CDR1 LGHNT, CDR2 FRNRAP. This CDR3 is 14 amino acids long. V lost 2 bases, J lost 4 bases, and 11 bases lay in between. The CDR3 reads CASGLSPGGTEAFF. CDR3 DNA sequence: TGTGCTAGTGGTTTGTCCCCGGGAGGCACTGAAGCTTTCTTT.

As to this clone: Other nucleotide sequences in the sample specify the same CDR3. V usage is TRBV7-9 and J usage is TRBJ1-1; D unclear. The length of the CDR3 is 14 residues. The V and J ends lost 0 bases and 2 bases respectively, with 7 bases between them. Germline V lookup: CDR1 SEHNR, CDR2 FQNEAQ (reference sequence). The CDR3, as DNA: TGTGCCAGCAGCTTAGCGGGCCGCAACACTGAAGCTTTCTTT. It yields the protein CASSLAGRNTEAFF.

The chain joins TRBV9 to TRBJ2-3; possibly TRBD1 for D (7 bases). The CDR3 covers 14 residues. In germline, CDR1 is SGDLS, CDR2 YYNGEE. The germline V and J ends were trimmed by 8 bases and 0 bases, with 13 bases remaining between them. This CDR3 reads CASQGGSSTDTQYF. The CDR3 bases are TGTGCCAGTCAGGGGGGATCTAGCACAGATACGCAGTATTTT.

The chain carries TRBV6-5 and TRBJ2-7, with 7 nucleotides matching TRBD1. This CDR3 region has 13 residues. With 8 bases clipped from V and 3 bases from J, the junction kept 7 bases outside the gene matches. Germline CDR1 and CDR2: MNHEY and SVGAGI. CDR3 protein: CASRQGMSYEQYF. In DNA form, the CDR3 reads TGTGCCAGCCGACAGGGCATGAGCTACGAGCAGTACTTC.

V gene TRBV2 combines with J gene TRBJ2-7, with a weak D call TRBD2 (6 bases). The V end was cut by 5 bases, the J end by 6 bases, with 20 bases between. Germline CDR1 and CDR2: SNHLY and FYNNEI. CDR3 size: 15 residues. This chain's CDR3 is CASSSPSVAGVEQYF. The CDR3 region has the DNA TGTGCCAGCAGTTCGCCTAGCGTAGCCGGAGTCGAGCAGTACTTC.

This clone occurred once. The J gene is TRBJ2-1, the V gene TRBV19; 15 bases align to TRBD2. CDR1 is LNHDA, CDR2 SQIVND, per germline (reference sequence). The CDR3 is 17 residues long. The junction had 6 bases not matched to a gene; V was cut back by 5 bases and J by 4 bases. The CDR3 region has the DNA TGTGCCAGTAGTCCTGGACTAGCGGGAGGGGGTTACAATGAGCAGTTCTTC. This gives the protein CASSPGLAGGGYNEQFF. Full variable domain (missing parts from reference TRBV19 and TRBJ2-1): DGGITQSPKYLFRKEGQNVTLSCEQNLNHDAMYWYRQDPGQGLRLIYYSQIVNDFQKGDIAEGYSVSREKKESFPLTVTSAQKNPTAFYLCASSPGLAGGGYNEQFFGPGTRLTVL.

The chain joins TRBV2 to TRBJ2-7, with 7 nucleotides matching TRBD2. The V segment lost 2 bases and the J segment 3 bases; nucleotides outside the gene matches: 1. In germline, CDR1 is SNHLY, CDR2 FYNNEI. CDR3 length equals 13 residues. CDR3 residues: CASSEKRDYEQYF. The CDR3 nucleotides read TGTGCCAGCAGTGAAAAGCGGGACTACGAGCAGTACTTC. Variable domain in full (rest from reference TRBV2 and TRBJ2-7): EPEVTQTPSHQVTQMGQEVILRCVPISNHLYFYWYRQILGQKVEFLVSFYNNEISEKSEIFDDQFSVERPDGSNFTLKIRSTKLEDSAMYFCASSEKRDYEQYFGPGTRLTVT.

Of note for this clone: This specimen includes other DNA sequences encoding the same CDR3. Here the CDR3 DNA reads TGTGCCAGCAGTTTAGTGGATACGCAGTATTTT. Translating gives CASSLVDTQYF. V and J are TRBV28 and TRBJ2-3, with D hard to call. The V end lost 2 bases, the J end lost 6 bases, and 3 bases lay between the germline ends. The CDR3 loop spans 11 amino acids. Germline-derived CDR1 and CDR2 are MDHEN and SYDVKM.

This chain's CDR3 is CASSPRTVYEQYF. Here the CDR3 DNA reads TGTGCCAGCAGCCCGCGGACAGTCTACGAGCAGTACTTC. The V gene is TRBV28, the J gene TRBJ2-7, with a tentative D call TRBD1 (6 bases). This CDR3 is 13 amino acids long. Germline V CDR1 and CDR2: MDHEN, SYDVKM. With 6 bases removed from V and 3 bases from J, the gap between germline ends came to 12 bases.

The chain joins TRBV15 to TRBJ2-2; 7 bases line up with TRBD1. The CDR3 is 16 amino acids. Germline values: CDR1 LNHNV, CDR2 YYDKDF (reference sequence). Trimming took 8 bases from V and 0 from J; bases not matched to a gene: 9. The CDR3 loop is CATALQGPTNTGELFF. The CDR3 DNA follows: TGTGCCACCGCACTACAGGGGCCGACGAACACCGGGGAGCTGTTTTTT.

The rearrangement joins TRBV19 to TRBJ2-7; 9 bases line up with TRBD1. Per the germline V gene, CDR1 is LNHDA and CDR2 is SQIVND (reference sequence). The CDR3 is made up of 16 amino acids. V shed 3 bases, J shed 1 base, and the junction held 7 bases outside the gene matches. The CDR3 coding sequence is TGTGCCAGTAGTATTATTCGAGGACAGGGGTCCTACGAGCAGTACTTC. It is translated as CASSIIRGQGSYEQYF.

This rearrangement joins TRBV4-1 to TRBJ1-1, with D possibly matching TRBD1 (5 bases). The CDR3 is 17 amino acids. The germline CDR1 and CDR2 sequences are MGHRA and YSYEKL. With 1 base removed from V and 4 bases from J, the gap between germline ends came to 19 bases. Here the CDR3 reads CASSQAGPPEETTEAFF. As DNA, the CDR3 is TGCGCCAGCAGCCAAGCGGGACCTCCGGAGGAAACCACTGAAGCTTTCTTT.

The chain links TRBV11-3 to TRBJ2-3, with D possibly being TRBD1 or TRBD2 (5 bases each). Trimming removed 4 bases from V and 5 bases from J, with 16 bases in between. The CDR3 has 15 amino acids. The V gene's germline CDR1 is SGHNT and CDR2 YENEEA. CDR3 sequence reads: CASSSHTGTRDTQYF. CDR3 DNA: TGTGCCAGCAGCTCCCACACCGGGACCCGAGATACGCAGTATTTT.

CDR3 sequence reads: CASSLSSVGRFQETQYF. Written as DNA, the CDR3 is TGTGCCAGCAGCCTCTCGTCGGTGGGGCGGTTTCAGGAGACCCAGTACTTC. The V call is TRBV7-9, the J call TRBJ2-5, with D perhaps TRBD1 (5 bases). V shed 5 bases and J shed 5 bases, with 24 bases lying between them. This CDR3 has 17 amino acids. The germline V gene has CDR1 SEHNR and CDR2 FQNEAQ (reference sequence).

The J gene is TRBJ1-2, the V gene TRBV10-2; maybe TRBD1 (6 bases). Trimming took 5 bases from V and 4 from J, leaving 14 bases between them. This CDR3 comprises 14 residues. Germline CDR1 WSHSY, CDR2 SAAADI. The CDR3 nucleotides are TGCGCCAGCAGTTACACCGGGGGCGGCTATGGCTACACCTTC. As protein: CASSYTGGGYGYTF.

This chain joins TRBV7-3 and TRBJ2-1, with TRBD2 matching 10 bases. The germline V gene has CDR1 SGHTA and CDR2 FQGTGA. The CDR3 extends over 16 amino acids. V shed 5 bases, J shed 4 bases, and the junction held 8 bases outside the gene matches. CDR3 nucleotides: TGTGCCAGCAGCGCCAGACTAGCGGGTTCATACAATGAGCAGTTCTTC. Translating it yields CASSARLAGSYNEQFF.

The rearrangement joins TRBV10-3 to TRBJ1-2; D call uncertain. From germline, CDR1 is ENHRY and CDR2 SYGVKD. V was trimmed by 0 bases and J by 1 base, leaving 6 bases between them. The CDR3 is 14 amino acids. This CDR3 is CAISESGLNYGYTF. CDR3 DNA: TGTGCCATCAGTGAGTCGGGCCTTAACTATGGCTACACCTTC.

Points on this clone: The same CDR3 arises from other DNA sequences in this sample as well. This sequence joins TRBV10-3 and TRBJ2-7; no definite D call. Germline lookup yields CDR1 ENHRY and CDR2 SYGVKD. Between the trimmed V and J ends, which lost 2 bases and 1 base, there was a span of 6 bases. The CDR3 loop spans 13 amino acids. CDR3 sequence reads: CAISEERSYEQYF. The CDR3 DNA sequence: TGTGCCATCAGTGAGGAAAGATCCTACGAGCAGTACTTC.

In this sample, this clone turned up a few times. The chain joins TRBV7-9 to TRBJ1-2, with TRBD1 as a possible D gene (6 bases). Trimming cost V 1 base and J 4 bases, with 10 bases left between them. Germline V gene sequence: CDR1 SEHNR, CDR2 FQNEAQ (reference sequence). CDR3 size: 14 residues. This CDR3 is CASSLGGGGYGYTF. CDR3 DNA sequence: TGTGCCAGCAGCTTAGGTGGAGGGGGCTATGGCTACACCTTC.

The genes are TRBV7-9 and TRBJ2-7, with a possible D match to TRBD1 (6 bases). This CDR3 is 12 amino acids long. CDR1 and CDR2 (germline): SEHNR, FQNEAQ (reference sequence). V was cut by 6 bases and J by 12 bases, with 18 bases left in between. CDR3 residues: CASSTQGSDPYF. In DNA, the CDR3 is TGTGCCAGCAGTACCCAGGGGTCGGATCCGTACTTC.

The sample holds one count of this clone. The genes are TRBV9 and TRBJ2-4, with unresolved D. Trimming cost V 0 bases and J 7 bases, with 14 bases left between them. The germline CDR1 and CDR2 sequences are SGDLS and YYNGEE. The CDR3 is 15 amino acids. The DNA of the CDR3 is TGTGCCAGCAGCGTAGGTCCCGCCTTAGGGAACATTCAGTACTTC. Translating gives CASSVGPALGNIQYF.

The rearrangement links TRBV19 to TRBJ1-5; D may be TRBD1 (5 bases). Trimming removed 5 bases at V and 4 bases at J, with 12 bases between. CDR3 size: 14 residues. CDR1 and CDR2 from the germline V gene are LNHDA and SQIVND (reference sequence). CDR3 loop: CASSVRVRNQPQHF. CDR3 DNA: TGTGCCAGTAGTGTCAGGGTGAGGAATCAGCCCCAGCATTTT.